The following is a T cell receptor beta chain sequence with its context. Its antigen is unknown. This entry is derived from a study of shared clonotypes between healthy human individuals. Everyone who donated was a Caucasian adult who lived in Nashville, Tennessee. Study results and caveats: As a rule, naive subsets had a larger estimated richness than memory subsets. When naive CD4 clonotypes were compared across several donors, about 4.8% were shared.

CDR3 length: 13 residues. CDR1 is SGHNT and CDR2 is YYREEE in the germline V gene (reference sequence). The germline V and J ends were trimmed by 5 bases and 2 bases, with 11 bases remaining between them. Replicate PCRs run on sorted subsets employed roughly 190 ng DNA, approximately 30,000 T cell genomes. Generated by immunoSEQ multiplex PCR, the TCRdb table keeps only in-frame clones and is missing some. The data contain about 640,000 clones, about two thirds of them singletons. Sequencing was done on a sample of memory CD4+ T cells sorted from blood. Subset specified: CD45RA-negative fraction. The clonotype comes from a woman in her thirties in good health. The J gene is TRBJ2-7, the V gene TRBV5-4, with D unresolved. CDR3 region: CASSYPPAYEQYF. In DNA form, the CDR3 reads TGTGCCAGCAGTTATCCCCCAGCCTACGAGCAGTACTTC.